Reported below is one T cell receptor (beta chain). Methods used by the authors: How many nucleated cells were present was estimated from reference gene primer amplification. The assay was immunoSEQ multiplex PCR, and TCRdb's table has in-frame clones only and misses some. V, J and clone size derive from that table, while D and trimming were established from the DNA sequence. The sample includes some 90,000 clones, 80% to 90% seen only once; the top ten take less than 6.5%. The germline V gene encodes CDR1 MDHEN and CDR2 SYDVKM. The CDR3 consists of 17 residues. V shed 6 bases and J shed 5 bases, with 25 bases lying between them. This specimen comes from a study of blood T cell repertoires in COVID-19. On the study more broadly: Some COVID-19 samples were acute and others convalescent; all came from the United States, Italy and Spain. The cDNA or gDNA used as material had been derived from T cells, B-cell-depleted T cells, or PBMCs.

This sequence originates from a woman older than 75 with active COVID-19. The sequenced sample was peripheral blood. The chain links TRBV28 to TRBJ1-2; D ambiguous. CDR3 amino acids: CASRLGGGGNPGYGYTF. The DNA of the CDR3 is TGTGCCAGCAGGTTGGGTGGAGGAGGGAACCCGGGGTATGGCTACACCTTC.